The sequence of this T cell receptor (beta chain) was determined in a study of PD-1 blockade in classical Hodgkin lymphoma. Study details: The study gave patients nivolumab 3 mg/kg intravenously every 2 weeks. Whole-study findings and limits: The causes of the repertoire differences, possibly disease activity or prior therapy, remain undefined. Complete responders' diversity at baseline resembled that of newly diagnosed patients.

Assay used: immunoSEQ multiplex PCR; TCRdb lists only in-frame clones, some missing. The sample lists 55,000 to 65,000 clones; roughly nine tenths were seen once. Germline V CDR1 and CDR2: MNHEY, SMNVEV (reference sequence). The length of the CDR3 is 13 residues. Trimming stripped 6 bases from V and 1 base from J, with 9 bases between. Exposure to brentuximab vedotin varied, and each patient had relapsed following autologous stem cell transplantation. Regarding this clone: Its specificity is not known.

This sequence joins TRBV27 and TRBJ1-1; maybe TRBD1 (6 bases). The receptor comes from a human donor with classical Hodgkin lymphoma. The sequences come from peripheral blood mononuclear cells (PBMCs), collected at baseline. The CDR3, as DNA: TGTGCCAGCAGGGGGGGCTGGAACACTGAAGCTTTCTTT. Amino acids: CASRGGWNTEAFF.